The 23 T cell receptor beta chains in this list originate from one sample, sequenced in a study of blood T cell repertoires in COVID-19. Assay used: immunoSEQ multiplex PCR; TCRdb lists only in-frame clones, some missing. The data show about 210,000 clones, around 87% seen once. Sequencing was carried out using peripheral blood. All receptors derive from a man in his sixties who had recovered from COVID-19.

The V call is TRBV3-1 (or the pseudogene TRBV3-2), the J call TRBJ1-2, with D hard to call. The length of the CDR3 is 15 residues. In germline, CDR1 is LGHDT, CDR2 YNNKEL (reference sequence). Trimming left V 3 bases short and J 2 bases short, with 13 bases between. The CDR3 protein is CASSHRVGRNYGYTF. The CDR3 nucleotides are TGTGCCAGCAGCCATCGCGTGGGGAGAAACTATGGCTACACCTTC.

The rearrangement joins TRBV6-5 to TRBJ2-1, with TRBD1 matching 9 bases. The CDR3 totals 15 residues. From germline, CDR1 is MNHEY and CDR2 SVGAGI. V lost 11 bases to trimming and J lost 3 bases; unmatched junction nucleotides: 11. As DNA, the CDR3 is TGTGCCGGAACTACCGGGACAGGGAGCTACAATGAGCAGTTCTTC. This codes for CAGTTGTGSYNEQFF.

The rearrangement uses TRBV5-1 and TRBJ1-5; D is possibly TRBD1 (6 bases). CDR1 is SGHRS, CDR2 YFSETQ, per germline. The CDR3 has 14 amino acids. V was cut by 0 bases and J by 7 bases, with 11 bases left in between. The CDR3 loop reads CASSLGQGSQPQHF. The CDR3, as DNA: TGCGCCAGCAGCTTGGGCCAGGGGTCCCAGCCCCAGCATTTT.

This chain links TRBV5-1 with TRBJ2-7, with 10 bases fitting TRBD2. Trimming at V came to 1 base and at J to 4 bases, leaving 20 bases not matched to a gene. CDR1 is SGHRS, CDR2 YFSETQ, per germline. The CDR3 loop spans 20 amino acids. The CDR3 DNA sequence: TGCGCCAGCAGCTTGATCCCTACTTCTAGCGGGAGTATAGGCGGGTACGAGCAGTACTTC. The encoded protein is CASSLIPTSSGSIGGYEQYF.

V usage is TRBV15 and J usage is TRBJ2-5; D is perhaps TRBD1 (5 bases). The CDR3 is 13 amino acids. V gave up 5 bases and J gave up 4 bases, with 11 bases separating them. CDR1 and CDR2 from the germline V gene are LNHNV and YYDKDF (reference sequence). The CDR3 nucleotides read TGTGCCACCAGCCGCAGGGTCATAGAGACCCAGTACTTC. This encodes CATSRRVIETQYF.

The chain has TRBV27 and TRBJ2-3; D is uncertain. V lost 0 bases, J lost 4 bases, and 5 bases lay in between. The CDR3 is made up of 13 amino acids. Germline V gene lookup returns CDR1 MNHEY and CDR2 SMNVEV (reference sequence). CDR3 DNA sequence: TGTGCCAGCAGTTTATCGAGGCCAGATACGCAGTATTTT. Its protein is CASSLSRPDTQYF.

The rearrangement joins TRBV30 to TRBJ1-2; TRBD1 agrees at 9 bases. J was trimmed by 2 bases and V by 5 bases; bases with no gene match: 3. The CDR3 contains 13 residues. From germline, CDR1 is GTSNPN and CDR2 SVGIG (reference sequence). The CDR3: CAWPGTGNYGYTF. As DNA, the CDR3 is TGTGCCTGGCCCGGGACAGGGAACTATGGCTACACCTTC.

In its sample, this clone was seen once. The rearrangement links TRBV7-2 to TRBJ2-5, with D perhaps TRBD1 (6 bases). Germline values: CDR1 SGHTA, CDR2 FQGNSA. This CDR3 spans 15 amino acids. Trimming removed 2 bases at V and 0 bases at J, with 10 bases between. CDR3 region: CASSLSRGNQETQYF. Written as DNA, the CDR3 is TGTGCCAGCAGCTTATCCAGGGGCAACCAAGAGACCCAGTACTTC.

J is TRBJ2-7 and V is TRBV6-2 or TRBV6-3, with 7 bases identical to TRBD1. CDR1 and CDR2 from the germline V gene are MNHEY and SVGEGT. V trimming: 2 bases; J trimming: 2 bases; junction bases outside the gene matches: 9. The CDR3 is 16 amino acids. The CDR3 bases are TGTGCCAGCAGTTACGGCCCCGGACAGGAAACCTACGAGCAGTACTTC. The encoded protein is CASSYGPGQETYEQYF.

This chain uses TRBV28 with TRBJ1-3, with TRBD1 identical over 8 bases. This CDR3 has 14 amino acids. CDR1 is MDHEN, CDR2 SYDVKM, per germline. V shed 6 bases and J 7 bases; nucleotides not matched to a gene: 8. The DNA for the CDR3 is TGTGCCAGCAGGATGGACAGGGTTGTGAACACCATATATTTT. Translated, it gives CASRMDRVVNTIYF.

The V gene is TRBV19, the J gene TRBJ1-1; 10 bases align to TRBD1. CDR1 LNHDA and CDR2 SQIVND come from the germline V gene (reference sequence). The V and J ends lost 7 bases and 4 bases, in that order; junction bases with no gene match: 12. There are 16 residues in the CDR3. This CDR3 reads CASNHPGQGIGTEAFF. Here the CDR3 DNA reads TGTGCCAGTAACCATCCGGGACAGGGGATTGGCACTGAAGCTTTCTTT.

This sequence joins TRBV5-1 and TRBJ1-1; TRBD1 is a possible D gene (6 bases). The CDR3 is made up of 13 amino acids. The germline V and J ends were trimmed by 9 bases and 1 base, with 13 bases remaining between them. Germline loops: CDR1 SGHRS, CDR2 YFSETQ. This chain's CDR3 is CATKQGENTEAFF. CDR3 sequence (DNA): TGCGCCACCAAACAGGGAGAGAACACTGAAGCTTTCTTT. Together with reference TRBV5-1 and TRBJ1-1, the CDR3 gives the full variable domain: KAGVTQTPRYLIKTRGQQVTLSCSPISGHRSVSWYQQTPGQGLQFLFEYFSETQRNKGNFPGRFSGRQFSNSRSEMNVSTLELGDSALYLCATKQGENTEAFFGQGTRLTVV.

This chain joins TRBV5-4 and TRBJ1-1; D is unclear. Trimming pared 1 base from V and 3 bases from J, leaving 7 bases between. CDR1 and CDR2 (germline): SGHNT, YYREEE (reference sequence). This CDR3 has 13 amino acids. Written as DNA, the CDR3 is TGTGCCAGCAGCTTGAGTAGTGACACTGAAGCTTTCTTT. Its protein is CASSLSSDTEAFF. The full variable domain, in which reference TRBV5-4 and TRBJ1-1 provide the parts outside the CDR3, is ETGVTQSPTHLIKTRGQQVTLRCSSQSGHNTVSWYQQALGQGPQFIFQYYREEENGRGNFPPRFSGLQFPNYSSELNVNALELDDSALYLCASSLSSDTEAFFGQGTRLTVV.

The chain is built from TRBV7-3 and TRBJ1-6, with TRBD1 matching over 8 bases. Germline V gives CDR1 SGHTA, CDR2 FQGTGA. The CDR3 runs to 15 residues. Trimming took 5 bases from V and 3 from J; bases not matched to a gene: 3. DNA of the CDR3: TGTGCCAGCAGCCCACAGGGGGACTATAATTCACCCCTCCACTTT. This encodes CASSPQGDYNSPLHF.

The table lists this clone with a count of one. This chain uses TRBV4-3 with TRBJ1-5; possible D gene TRBD1, 6 bases. V was shortened by 1 base and J by 6 bases, with 16 bases between the two germline ends. The CDR3 loop spans 16 amino acids. In germline, CDR1 is LGHNA, CDR2 YSLEER. CDR3 DNA: TGCGCCAGCAGCCAAGTTTGGGGGGGCTTGGGTCAGCCCCAGCATTTT. Encoded protein: CASSQVWGGLGQPQHF.

The sample holds one count of this clone. The CDR3 sequence is CATSDRDRTGIGNNSPLHF. The CDR3 nucleotides are TGTGCCACCAGTGATCGCGATCGGACAGGGATTGGCAATAATTCACCCCTCCACTTT. This chain uses TRBV24-1 with TRBJ1-6; TRBD1 aligns across 8 bases. This CDR3 comprises 19 residues. V lost 3 bases and J lost 5; bases outside the gene matches: 14. Per germline, CDR1 KGHDR and CDR2 SFDVKD.

This chain uses TRBV27 with TRBJ2-7; the match to TRBD2 covers 13 bases. The V segment lost 5 bases and the J segment 0 bases; nucleotides outside the gene matches: 10. Germline V gives CDR1 MNHEY, CDR2 SMNVEV (reference sequence). CDR3 size: 18 residues. In nucleotides, the CDR3 is TGTGCCAGCAGTCCTCGGACTAGCGGGAGCATCTACTCCTACGAGCAGTACTTC. Amino acid sequence: CASSPRTSGSIYSYEQYF.

The chain combines TRBV9 with TRBJ1-1; 9 bases agree with TRBD1. This CDR3 contains 15 residues. The junction had 5 bases not matched to a gene; V was cut back by 0 bases and J by 5 bases. Germline values: CDR1 SGDLS, CDR2 YYNGEE. CDR3 residues: CASSVEGTGQTEAFF. In DNA form, the CDR3 reads TGTGCCAGCAGCGTAGAGGGGACAGGGCAGACTGAAGCTTTCTTT.

The V gene is TRBV6-2 or TRBV6-3, the J gene TRBJ1-4; the D is unclear. Germline CDR1 and CDR2: MNHEY and SVGEGT. This CDR3 is built from 15 residues. With 1 base removed from V and 0 bases from J, the gap between germline ends came to 6 bases. The CDR3 loop reads CASSYWGATNEKLFF. Here the CDR3 DNA reads TGTGCCAGCAGTTACTGGGGAGCAACTAATGAAAAACTGTTTTTT.

Notes on this clone: This CDR3 is also generated by other DNA sequences in the sample. CDR3 sequence: CASSPRGGNSPLHF. Here the CDR3 DNA reads TGTGCCAGCAGCCCCAGGGGCGGCAATTCACCCCTCCACTTT. The rearrangement joins TRBV7-9 to TRBJ1-6; weak D call: TRBD1 (6 bases). The CDR3 sequence is 14 residues long. V lost 5 bases and J 7 bases, leaving 12 bases between the germline ends. Germline-derived CDR1 and CDR2 are SEHNR and FQNEAQ (reference sequence).

The V gene is TRBV10-3, the J gene TRBJ1-2; the match to TRBD1 covers 9 bases. The CDR3 is 16 amino acids. CDR1 is ENHRY and CDR2 is SYGVKD in the germline V gene. The junction had 9 bases not matched to a gene; V was cut back by 3 bases and J by 4 bases. The CDR3 reads CAISEDRGTTTYGYTF. The CDR3 nucleotides read TGTGCCATCAGTGAAGACAGGGGGACCACCACCTATGGCTACACCTTC.

This clone was observed a single time. The chain combines TRBV9 with TRBJ2-7; perhaps TRBD1 as D (6 bases). There are 14 residues in the CDR3. Germline V lookup: CDR1 SGDLS, CDR2 YYNGEE. The ends were cut back, 4 bases at V and 6 bases at J, with 17 bases in the middle. This chain's CDR3 is CASSTTSQGSEQYF. The CDR3 bases are TGTGCCAGCAGCACAACCTCGCAGGGGAGCGAGCAGTACTTC.

This clone was seen more than once but under ten times. This chain connects TRBV27 to TRBJ2-7; 7 bases are a match to TRBD1. The J segment lost 0 bases and the V segment lost 5 bases, leaving 4 bases of the junction unmatched. Looked up from germline, CDR1 is MNHEY and CDR2 is SMNVEV (reference sequence). The CDR3 sequence is 14 residues long. The DNA for the CDR3 is TGTGCCAGCAGTCCACAGGGGAGCTCCTACGAGCAGTACTTC. Translating gives CASSPQGSSYEQYF.